This T cell receptor (beta chain) was found in a study of blood T cell repertoires in COVID-19. Study in general: Samples came from the United States, Italy and Spain, spanning acute and convalescent COVID-19. T cells, B-cell-depleted T cells, or PBMCs provided the cDNA or gDNA that served as material.

Per the original data handling: Cell counts per sample came from amplifying reference gene primers. Only in-frame clones appear in the TCRdb table, and some are missing; sequencing was by immunoSEQ multiplex PCR. That table is the source of V, J and clone size, and D and trimming were worked out from the DNA. This table holds 150,000 to 200,000 clones, about 70% found once. Trimming took 0 bases from V and 5 from J, leaving 9 bases between them. The germline V gene has CDR1 MNHEY and CDR2 SMNVEV (reference sequence). The CDR3 is made up of 14 amino acids. This chain joins TRBV27 and TRBJ2-3, with no clear D. This sequence originates from a woman between 50 and 59 years old with active or convalescent COVID-19. Material: peripheral blood. The CDR3 DNA reads TGTGCCAGCAGTTTATCGAGAAATCGAGATACGCAGTATTTT. Protein product: CASSLSRNRDTQYF.